This T cell receptor beta chain was sequenced during a study of identical twins. Study-wide results and caveats: Within twin pairs, the out-of-frame alpha sequences they shared showed excess low generation probability. Fewer insertions marked abundant cord blood beta clonotypes; young adult naive trended weakly, memory not at all. Twin pairs had excess sharing that was weaker in beta out-of-frame sequences.

On this clonotype itself: What it binds is unknown. The junction departs from the called germline gene at one end, perhaps through a read error.

This CDR3 spans 15 amino acids. Per the germline V gene, CDR1 is SGHRS and CDR2 is YFSETQ. Each cDNA held unique molecular identifiers, and template switching gave it a universal primer site. TCRdb reprocessed the 5' RACE reads via MiXCR and lists one record per CDR3 protein. The sample carries more than 1.5 million distinct CDR3 sequences, 25% to 35% recorded once. Sequenced material: cord blood. The receptor comes from a newborn girl in good health. This rearrangement joins TRBV5-1 to TRBJ2-3, with D unclear. The CDR3 reads CANSLHGPSTDTQYF. CDR3 in DNA: TGCGCCAACAGCTTACATGGCCCTAGCACAGATACGCAGTATTTT. Full variable domain (outside the CDR3, taken from reference TRBV5-1 and TRBJ2-3): KAGVTQTPRYLIKTRGQQVTLSCSPISGHRSVSWYQQTPGQGLQFLFEYFSETQRNKGNFPGRFSGRQFSNSRSEMNVSTLELGDSALYLCANSLHGPSTDTQYFGPGTRLTVL.